A single sample is the source of the 17 T cell receptor beta chains below, sequenced in a study of T-cell reconstitution after alpha-beta-depleted transplantation in children. Unique molecular identifiers featured in how the TCRbeta library was prepared. TCRdb re-called the PCR reads with MiXCR, one entry per CDR3 protein. The table includes 450,000 to 600,000 distinct CDR3 sequences, about 10% detected once. The sequencing here drew on PBMCs, taken before TCRalphabeta/CD19-depleted stem cell transplant. Receptors were obtained from a child aged 2 to 15 with inherited bone marrow failure, due to receive a stem cell transplant.

This clonotype appeared many times. This rearrangement joins TRBV29-1 to TRBJ2-3, with 10 bases that match TRBD2. The CDR3 extends over 15 amino acids. The germline V gene encodes CDR1 SQVTM and CDR2 ANQGSEA. V lost 4 bases and J lost 3; bases outside the gene matches: 7. As DNA, the CDR3 is TGCAGCGTTGTGGTAGCGGGAGGAGGGACAGATACGCAGTATTTT. This encodes CSVVVAGGGTDTQYF.

This clonotype was found many times. The J gene is TRBJ2-1, the V gene TRBV20-1, with 12 bases lining up with TRBD2. Germline CDR1 and CDR2: DFQATT and SNEGSKA (reference sequence). V lost 5 bases and J lost 5; bases outside the gene matches: 4. The CDR3 spans 14 residues. CDR3 residues: CSARLAGDHNEQFF. Written as DNA, the CDR3 is TGCAGTGCTCGACTAGCGGGAGACCACAATGAGCAGTTCTTC.

CDR3 coding DNA: TGCAGTGCTCGGACAGGGGCGAACACCGGGGAGCTGTTTTTT. Protein sequence: CSARTGANTGELFF. The chain joins TRBV20-1 to TRBJ2-2, with TRBD1 matching over 9 bases. The germline CDR1 and CDR2 sequences are DFQATT and SNEGSKA (reference sequence). The CDR3 covers 14 residues. J was trimmed by 0 bases and V by 5 bases; bases with no gene match: 1.

This clonotype was found many times. The chain links TRBV6-2 or TRBV6-3 to TRBJ1-1; maybe TRBD1 (6 bases). Trimming removed 6 bases at V and 1 base at J, with 12 bases between. CDR1 and CDR2 from the germline V gene are MNHEY and SVGEGT. The CDR3 is 14 residues long. This CDR3 reads CASRLLGQNTEAFF. The DNA of the CDR3 is TGTGCCAGCAGACTACTGGGACAGAACACTGAAGCTTTCTTT.

There are many counts of this clonotype. The rearrangement links TRBV18 to TRBJ1-1; D unresolved. The CDR3 loop spans 13 amino acids. V lost 0 bases to trimming and J lost 6 bases, with 8 bases between them. CDR1 is KGHSH, CDR2 LQKENI, per germline. Here the CDR3 DNA reads TGTGCCAGCTCACCACCCCGGGATCCTGAAGCTTTCTTT. Translating gives CASSPPRDPEAFF.

This clonotype was seen only a few times. The chain's CDR3 is CASSISTGFAYEQYF. The CDR3, as DNA: TGTGCCAGTAGTATTAGTACCGGGTTTGCCTACGAGCAGTACTTC. J is TRBJ2-7 and V is TRBV19; D remains unclear. Deletions cut 3 bases from V and 2 bases from J, with 14 bases between. In germline, CDR1 is LNHDA, CDR2 SQIVND (reference sequence). The CDR3 totals 15 residues. The full variable domain, its missing parts supplied by reference TRBV19 and TRBJ2-7, is DGGITQSPKYLFRKEGQNVTLSCEQNLNHDAMYWYRQDPGQGLRLIYYSQIVNDFQKGDIAEGYSVSREKKESFPLTVTSAQKNPTAFYLCASSISTGFAYEQYFGPGTRLTVT.

This clonotype showed up many times. This chain uses TRBV30 with TRBJ2-7, with D perhaps matching TRBD2 (6 bases). In germline, CDR1 is GTSNPN, CDR2 SVGIG (reference sequence). The CDR3 consists of 14 residues. The ends were cut back, 0 bases at V and 0 bases at J, with 9 bases in the middle. CDR3 amino acids: CAWSVYGSSYEQYF. CDR3 nucleotides: TGTGCCTGGAGTGTATACGGGAGCTCCTACGAGCAGTACTTC.

This clonotype was observed many times. This sequence joins TRBV6-2 or TRBV6-3 and TRBJ1-2; no clear D gene. Germline CDR1 and CDR2: MNHEY and SVGEGT. This CDR3 spans 13 amino acids. The V and J ends lost 7 bases and 5 bases respectively, with 14 bases between them. DNA of the CDR3: TGTGCCAGCACCAAGGGCAGGAGATATGGCTACACCTTC. Residues: CASTKGRRYGYTF.

This clonotype was counted ten times or more. In nucleotides, the CDR3 is TGTGCCAGCGCACAACAGGGGGGACAGCCCCAGCATTTT. Amino acid sequence: CASAQQGGQPQHF. The chain recombines TRBV7-2 with TRBJ1-5; 8 nucleotides agree with TRBD1. Germline trimming cut 8 bases from V and 7 bases from J; bases unmatched to any gene: 7. Germline CDR1 reads SGHTA; CDR2 reads FQGNSA. The CDR3 spans 13 residues. The full variable domain, rest sourced from reference TRBV7-2 and TRBJ1-5, is GAGVSQSPSNKVTEKGKDVELRCDPISGHTALYWYRQSLGQGLEFLIYFQGNSAPDKSGLPSDRFSAERTGGSVSTLTIQRTQQEDSAVYLCASAQQGGQPQHFGDGTRLSIL.

This clonotype was recorded at least ten times. The chain combines TRBV27 with TRBJ2-2; 8 bases are a match to TRBD2. Trimming at V came to 4 bases and at J to 3 bases, leaving 7 bases not matched to a gene. The germline V gene has CDR1 MNHEY and CDR2 SMNVEV (reference sequence). This CDR3 has 16 amino acids. Here the CDR3 reads CASSWSPGLDTGELFF. The CDR3 region has the DNA TGTGCCAGCAGTTGGTCACCGGGACTAGACACCGGGGAGCTGTTTTTT.

This clonotype has just a few counts. This chain joins TRBV20-1 and TRBJ2-5, with no clear D. This CDR3 has 13 residues. V gave up 6 bases and J gave up 0 bases, with 11 bases separating them. The germline V gene encodes CDR1 DFQATT and CDR2 SNEGSKA (reference sequence). This CDR3 reads CSANTLYQETQYF. DNA of the CDR3: TGCAGTGCCAACACCTTGTACCAAGAGACCCAGTACTTC.

This clonotype was seen ten or more times. The rearrangement links TRBV5-1 to TRBJ2-3; maybe TRBD2 (6 bases). The CDR3 is made up of 14 amino acids. CDR1 and CDR2 from the germline V gene are SGHRS and YFSETQ. The V gene lost 7 bases and the J gene lost 14 bases, with 26 bases spanning the gap. CDR3 residues: CASPWEARGFHGYF. In nucleotides, the CDR3 is TGCGCCAGCCCGTGGGAGGCCCGAGGTTTTCACGGGTATTTT.

The chain carries TRBV2 and TRBJ2-7; 12 nucleotides align to TRBD1. J was trimmed by 5 bases and V by 6 bases; bases with no gene match: 8. The CDR3 sequence is 15 residues long. Germline V lookup: CDR1 SNHLY, CDR2 FYNNEI. For the CDR3, the DNA is TGTGCCAGCAGAGCCGGGACAGGGGGCATCGACGAGCAGTACTTC. Its protein is CASRAGTGGIDEQYF. Full variable domain (outside the CDR3, taken from reference TRBV2 and TRBJ2-7): EPEVTQTPSHQVTQMGQEVILRCVPISNHLYFYWYRQILGQKVEFLVSFYNNEISEKSEIFDDQFSVERPDGSNFTLKIRSTKLEDSAMYFCASRAGTGGIDEQYFGPGTRLTVT.

This clonotype was recorded many times. The CDR3 DNA is TGCAGTGCTAGCTTTGGCGGGAGGGCCGCGGAGACCCAGTACTTC. Protein product: CSASFGGRAAETQYF. V usage is TRBV20-1 and J usage is TRBJ2-5, with 9 bases lining up with TRBD2. Germline values: CDR1 DFQATT, CDR2 SNEGSKA (reference sequence). V gave up 3 bases and J gave up 5 bases; unmatched junction bases: 10. The CDR3 totals 15 residues.

The rearrangement links TRBV2 to TRBJ2-3; TRBD2 matches 13 bases. The CDR3 runs 16 residues. Germline lookup yields CDR1 SNHLY and CDR2 FYNNEI. J gave up 6 bases and V 5 bases, and 8 bases lay outside the gene matches. CDR3 residues: CASSLGLAGALDTQYF. CDR3 bases: TGTGCCAGCAGTTTAGGACTAGCGGGAGCACTGGATACGCAGTATTTT.

The table lists this clonotype with a few counts. The rearrangement uses TRBV19 and TRBJ2-1; D unresolved. The CDR3 spans 16 residues. Germline-derived CDR1 and CDR2 are LNHDA and SQIVND (reference sequence). The V end lost 7 bases, the J end lost 2 bases, and 18 bases lay between the germline ends. CDR3 sequence: CASKPGEVAAYNEQFF. The CDR3 DNA is TGTGCCAGTAAGCCCGGTGAGGTAGCCGCCTACAATGAGCAGTTCTTC.

The J gene is TRBJ2-1, the V gene TRBV4-3, with 9 bases lining up with TRBD2. Looked up from germline, CDR1 is LGHNA and CDR2 is YSLEER. Trimming at V came to 1 base and at J to 5 bases, leaving 9 bases not matched to a gene. This CDR3 spans 17 amino acids. CDR3 in amino acids: CASSQALVLAGNNEQFF. The CDR3 DNA sequence: TGCGCCAGCAGCCAAGCGCTCGTTCTAGCGGGGAACAATGAGCAGTTCTTC.